These 32 T cell receptor beta chains came from one sample sequenced in a study of CD8+ T cells in alopecia areata. Treatment described: oral pan-JAK inhibitor, 5-10 mg twice daily. The sequencing template was cDNA reverse transcribed from extracted RNA. Assay: immunoSEQ multiplex PCR; the TCRdb copy retains only in-frame clones and omits some. The table includes 90,000 or so clones, 44% detected once. Sequenced material: CD8+ T cells sorted from blood, taken at week 24, from a patient treated with tofacitinib. These receptors all come from a human donor with alopecia areata.

CDR3 amino acids: CASSQYPGGTDTQYF. CDR3 DNA sequence: TGTGCCAGCAGCCAATATCCGGGGGGCACAGATACGCAGTATTTT. The chain links TRBV16 to TRBJ2-3, with TRBD2 as a possible D gene (6 bases). The V gene lost 1 base and the J gene lost 1 base, with 9 bases spanning the gap. The CDR3 runs 15 residues. Germline CDR1 KGHSY, CDR2 FQNENV. Full variable domain (remainder filled in from reference TRBV16 and TRBJ2-3): GEEVAQTPKHLVRGEGQKAKLYCAPIKGHSYVFWYQQVLKNEFKFLISFQNENVFDETGMPKERFSAKCLPNSPCSLEIQATKLEDSAVYFCASSQYPGGTDTQYFGPGTRLTVL.

The V and J genes are TRBV5-6 and TRBJ2-7, with TRBD1 matching 9 bases. V lost 0 bases and J lost 0; bases outside the gene matches: 7. The length of the CDR3 is 17 residues. Germline-derived CDR1 and CDR2 are SGHDT and YYEEEE. The CDR3 loop reads CASSLAGQGSVSYEQYF. The CDR3 nucleotides are TGTGCCAGCAGCTTGGCGGGACAGGGATCCGTCTCCTACGAGCAGTACTTC.

J is TRBJ2-5 and V is TRBV5-1; TRBD2 is a possible D gene (6 bases). Germline V gene sequence: CDR1 SGHRS, CDR2 YFSETQ. The CDR3 has 15 amino acids. With 4 bases removed from V and 4 bases from J, the gap between germline ends came to 17 bases. As DNA, the CDR3 is TGCGCCAGCAGCCCGGAGGGCAGCCTTGGAGAGACCCAGTACTTC. Translation: CASSPEGSLGETQYF.

CDR3 sequence: CASSFIAGEAPYEQYF. Here the CDR3 DNA reads TGTGCCAGCAGCTTTATAGCGGGAGAGGCACCCTACGAGCAGTACTTC. The chain is built from TRBV7-8 and TRBJ2-7; 9 bases are a match to TRBD2. Germline lookup yields CDR1 SGHVS and CDR2 FQNEAQ. V was pared by 3 bases and J by 2 bases, with 8 bases of the junction left unmatched. This CDR3 comprises 16 residues. The whole variable domain, remainder taken from reference TRBV7-8 and TRBJ2-7, is GAGVSQSPRYKVAKRGQDVALRCDPISGHVSLFWYQQALGQGPEFLTYFQNEAQLDKSGLPSDRFFAERPEGSVSTLKIQRTQQEDSAVYLCASSFIAGEAPYEQYFGPGTRLTVT.

This clone has a count of ten or more. J is TRBJ2-1 and V is TRBV19; 7 bases are a match to TRBD2. Germline V gene data show CDR1 as LNHDA and CDR2 as SQIVND (reference sequence). Trimming took 6 bases from V and 0 from J; bases not matched to a gene: 11. The CDR3 is made up of 17 amino acids. In DNA form, the CDR3 reads TGTGCCAGTAGGGACCCTTTGCGGGAGAGCTCCTACAATGAGCAGTTCTTC. It specifies CASRDPLRESSYNEQFF.

The chain links TRBV9 to TRBJ2-1; 7 bases map to TRBD1. The CDR3 runs to 15 residues. The ends lost 2 bases at V and 10 bases at J; junction bases unmatched: 12. Germline V gives CDR1 SGDLS, CDR2 YYNGEE. This CDR3 reads CASSVGDEGAEEQFF. The CDR3 coding sequence is TGTGCCAGCAGCGTCGGGGACGAGGGGGCTGAAGAGCAGTTCTTC.

The chain employs TRBV4-3 and TRBJ1-5; D is uncertain. Trimming removed 4 bases at V and 0 bases at J, with 10 bases between. CDR3 length equals 15 residues. Germline lookup yields CDR1 LGHNA and CDR2 YSLEER. CDR3 nucleotides: TGCGCCAGCAGCCCCCTCTGGGGTAGCAATCAGCCCCAGCATTTT. Translating gives CASSPLWGSNQPQHF.

CDR3 in DNA: TGTGCCAGCAGTCCGGGACTAGCGGGAGCAGATACGCAGTATTTT. Translating it yields CASSPGLAGADTQYF. V usage is TRBV2 and J usage is TRBJ2-3; 14 positions match TRBD2. V lost 5 bases and J lost 4; bases outside the gene matches: 2. Germline V lookup: CDR1 SNHLY, CDR2 FYNNEI. The CDR3 sequence is 15 residues long.

The sample holds a few counts of this clone. J is TRBJ2-7 and V is TRBV4-3; D remains unclear. The CDR3 covers 15 residues. V shed 1 base and J shed 3 bases, with 13 bases lying between them. CDR1 is LGHNA, CDR2 YSLEER, per germline. This CDR3 reads CASSQAPTENYEQYF. The CDR3 region has the DNA TGCGCCAGCAGCCAAGCCCCCACTGAGAACTACGAGCAGTACTTC.

Remarks on this clone: The junction departs from the called germline gene at one end, perhaps through a read error. This chain connects TRBV29-1 to TRBJ2-7, with D perhaps given as TRBD1 or TRBD2 (5 bases each). The length of the CDR3 is 15 residues. Germline CDR1 is SQVTM and CDR2 is ANQGSEA. CDR3 nucleotide sequence: TGCAGCGTAGAAGCCCGGGACGGGATCTCCTACGAGCAGTACTTC. It encodes CSVEARDGISYEQYF.

The chain's CDR3 is CASSFLIQSAPDTQYF. For the CDR3, the DNA is TGTGCCAGCAGCTTTTTAATTCAATCCGCCCCAGATACGCAGTATTTT. The rearrangement joins TRBV7-9 to TRBJ2-3; D is uncertain. The CDR3 length is 16 residues. V lost 3 bases, J lost 4 bases, and 17 bases lay in between. Germline loops: CDR1 SEHNR, CDR2 FQNEAQ (reference sequence).

The rearrangement uses TRBV6-5 and TRBJ2-2; D is unresolved. V gave up 6 bases and J gave up 5 bases, with 7 bases separating them. CDR3 size: 12 residues. Germline values: CDR1 MNHEY, CDR2 SVGAGI. The DNA of the CDR3 is TGTGCCAGCAGCCCTAAGACCGGGGAGCTGTTTTTT. The encoded protein is CASSPKTGELFF.

J is TRBJ2-6 and V is TRBV7-8; D is unresolved. V lost 5 bases and J 11 bases, leaving 10 bases between the germline ends. Germline V gene lookup returns CDR1 SGHVS and CDR2 FQNEAQ. The CDR3 is made up of 12 amino acids. The CDR3 DNA sequence: TGTGCCAGCAGCGAACCCGGGTACGTCCTGACTTTC. As protein: CASSEPGYVLTF.

The chain links TRBV5-1 to TRBJ2-7; 10 bases fit TRBD1. The CDR3 extends over 15 amino acids. The trim removed 2 bases at V and 3 bases at J, leaving 5 bases unmatched. Germline values: CDR1 SGHRS, CDR2 YFSETQ. The CDR3 nucleotides read TGCGCCAGCAGCTTCTGGACAGGGGGAAACTACGAGCAGTACTTC. It is translated as CASSFWTGGNYEQYF.

The rearrangement joins TRBV11-2 to TRBJ2-1; possible D gene TRBD1, 6 bases. The germline V gene encodes CDR1 SGHAT and CDR2 FQNNGV. The CDR3 sequence is 15 residues long. V lost 3 bases to trimming and J lost 5 bases, with 14 bases between them. CDR3: CASSLIWDTHNEQFF. In nucleotides, the CDR3 is TGTGCCAGCAGCTTGATATGGGACACCCACAATGAGCAGTTCTTC.

The rearrangement uses TRBV10-1 and TRBJ2-1; the D is unclear. V lost 6 bases, J lost 16 bases, and 7 bases lay in between. Germline V CDR1 and CDR2: WNHNN, SYGVQD (reference sequence). The CDR3 sequence is 8 residues long. For the CDR3, the DNA is TGCGCCAGCAGGAGTCATTTCTTC. Its translation is CASRSHFF.

Only a few counts were recorded for this clone. The rearrangement links TRBV29-1 to TRBJ2-1, with D tentatively TRBD2 (7 bases). Germline V CDR1 and CDR2: SQVTM, ANQGSEA. V dropped 4 bases and J dropped 6 bases, with 16 bases sitting between them. The CDR3 contains 14 residues. This CDR3 reads CSVAGGPLSNEQFF. For the CDR3, the DNA is TGCAGCGTTGCCGGGGGGCCCCTCTCCAATGAGCAGTTCTTC.

CDR3 DNA sequence: TGCGCCAGCAGCGTGCACGTAGGGCCAATCAATGAGCAGTTCTTC. Translating it yields CASSVHVGPINEQFF. The V call is TRBV5-1, the J call TRBJ2-1; D remains ambiguous. The CDR3 has 15 amino acids. V was shortened by 4 bases and J by 6 bases, with 17 bases between the two germline ends. Per germline, CDR1 SGHRS and CDR2 YFSETQ.

This sequence joins TRBV9 and TRBJ2-1, with 8 bases fitting TRBD2. J gave up 7 bases and V 6 bases, and 6 bases lay outside the gene matches. This CDR3 has 13 amino acids. Per germline, CDR1 SGDLS and CDR2 YYNGEE. The chain's CDR3 is CASMGGRINEQFF. The CDR3 DNA reads TGTGCCAGCATGGGCGGGAGGATAAATGAGCAGTTCTTC.

This clone was detected only a few times. The J gene is TRBJ2-7, the V gene TRBV18; D gene uncertain. From germline, CDR1 is KGHSH and CDR2 LQKENI. Trimming took 5 bases from V and 2 from J, leaving 13 bases between them. The CDR3 is 14 amino acids. The CDR3 region has the DNA TGTGCCAGCTCATCGACGGTTAATCCCTACGAGCAGTACTTC. Protein product: CASSSTVNPYEQYF.

The rearrangement joins TRBV6-5 to TRBJ2-1, with a possible D match to TRBD2 (6 bases). The ends were cut back, 2 bases at V and 7 bases at J, with 15 bases in the middle. The CDR3 runs 15 residues. In germline, CDR1 is MNHEY, CDR2 SVGAGI. The CDR3 region has the DNA TGTGCCAGCAGTTACCAGATTGAAGGGAGGAATGAGCAGTTCTTC. This sequence encodes CASSYQIEGRNEQFF.

V and J are TRBV20-1 and TRBJ2-7, with unresolved D. Trimming left V 2 bases short and J 9 bases short, with 11 bases between. The V gene's germline CDR1 is DFQATT and CDR2 SNEGSKA (reference sequence). The CDR3 sequence is 11 residues long. The CDR3 DNA is TGCAGTGCTAGATGGGCAAAGTGGCAGTACTTC. It specifies CSARWAKWQYF.

The chain has TRBV9 and TRBJ2-3; D is unclear. The CDR3 is made up of 14 amino acids. Germline lookup yields CDR1 SGDLS and CDR2 YYNGEE. With 4 bases removed from V and 4 bases from J, the gap between germline ends came to 13 bases. The CDR3 DNA sequence: TGTGCCAGCAGCCTTGGATCTCGGCCAGATACGCAGTATTTT. Protein sequence: CASSLGSRPDTQYF.

This clone was counted a few times. The chain couples TRBV29-1 to TRBJ2-1; TRBD2 matches 11 bases. Germline V CDR1 and CDR2: SQVTM, ANQGSEA. CDR3 size: 19 residues. With 2 bases clipped from V and 1 base from J, the junction kept 13 bases outside the gene matches. As DNA, the CDR3 is TGCAGCGTTGAAATCCTAGCGGGAGGTATTAGAAGGTCCTACAATGAGCAGTTCTTC. Its translation: CSVEILAGGIRRSYNEQFF.

This clone has ten or more counts. This rearrangement joins TRBV7-6 to TRBJ1-1, with D perhaps matching TRBD1 (6 bases). Trimming took off 8 bases at V and 1 base at J, with 11 bases between the two ends. Germline V CDR1 and CDR2: SGHVS, FNYEAQ. The CDR3 covers 13 residues. The CDR3 bases are TGTGCCAGCGGTTACAGGGAGAACACTGAAGCTTTCTTT. Protein product: CASGYRENTEAFF. Variable domain in full (rest from reference TRBV7-6 and TRBJ1-1): GAGVSQSPRYKVTKRGQDVALRCDPISGHVSLYWYRQALGQGPEFLTYFNYEAQQDKSGLPNDRFSAERPEGSISTLTIQRTEQRDSAMYRCASGYRENTEAFFGQGTRLTVV.

This clone was observed once. The rearrangement links TRBV7-2 to TRBJ2-3, with 12 positions matching TRBD2. Germline CDR1 reads SGHTA; CDR2 reads FQGNSA. The CDR3 extends over 16 amino acids. The J segment lost 7 bases and the V segment lost 2 bases, leaving 7 bases of the junction unmatched. The CDR3 nucleotides read TGTGCCAGCAGCTTAACGACTAGCGGGAGATGGAATACGCAGTATTTT. It codes for CASSLTTSGRWNTQYF. The full variable domain, its missing parts supplied by reference TRBV7-2 and TRBJ2-3, is GAGVSQSPSNKVTEKGKDVELRCDPISGHTALYWYRQSLGQGLEFLIYFQGNSAPDKSGLPSDRFSAERTGGSVSTLTIQRTQQEDSAVYLCASSLTTSGRWNTQYFGPGTRLTVL.

By share of the sample, this clone is medium-sized (0.01 to 0.1%). This chain connects TRBV28 to TRBJ2-1; TRBD1 is a possible D gene (6 bases). Trimming took off 5 bases at V and 7 bases at J, with 18 bases between the two ends. The length of the CDR3 is 15 residues. Germline V gene data show CDR1 as MDHEN and CDR2 as SYDVKM. The CDR3: CASSPPPDSVNEQFF. The CDR3 coding sequence is TGTGCCAGCAGTCCCCCCCCGGACAGCGTTAATGAGCAGTTCTTC.

This chain uses TRBV28 with TRBJ2-1; 8 nucleotides line up with TRBD2. The germline V gene has CDR1 MDHEN and CDR2 SYDVKM. With 3 bases clipped from V and 0 bases from J, the junction kept 7 bases outside the gene matches. The CDR3 is made up of 17 amino acids. The chain's CDR3 is CASSLTLAGSSYNEQFF. The CDR3 DNA reads as TGTGCCAGCAGTTTGACCCTAGCGGGTAGCTCCTACAATGAGCAGTTCTTC. Together with reference TRBV28 and TRBJ2-1, the CDR3 gives the full variable domain: DVKVTQSSRYLVKRTGEKVFLECVQDMDHENMFWYRQDPGLGLRLIYFSYDVKMKEKGDIPEGYSVSREKKERFSLILESASTNQTSMYLCASSLTLAGSSYNEQFFGPGTRLTVL.

V usage is TRBV7-3 and J usage is TRBJ2-2, with TRBD1 matching 7 bases. Germline V gene lookup returns CDR1 SGHTA and CDR2 FQGTGA. The trim removed 5 bases at V and 3 bases at J, leaving 6 bases unmatched. This CDR3 is built from 15 residues. For the CDR3, the DNA is TGTGCCAGCAGCCCAAGGGGGCTTGACACCGGGGAGCTGTTTTTT. It translates to CASSPRGLDTGELFF.

This clone was counted only a few times. The rearrangement uses TRBV18 and TRBJ2-1, with 9 positions matching TRBD1. The CDR3 has 13 residues. The junction had 1 base not matched to a gene; V was cut back by 3 bases and J by 7 bases. Germline-derived CDR1 and CDR2 are KGHSH and LQKENI. The DNA of the CDR3 is TGTGCCAGCTCACCGGACAGGGGAAATGAGCAGTTCTTC. Protein: CASSPDRGNEQFF.

The gene calls are TRBV9 and TRBJ1-5; D is undetermined. Germline V gene sequence: CDR1 SGDLS, CDR2 YYNGEE. The CDR3 spans 13 residues. V was trimmed by 0 bases and J by 2 bases, leaving 3 bases between them. The chain's CDR3 is CASSVDGNQPQHF. As DNA, the CDR3 is TGTGCCAGCAGCGTAGATGGCAATCAGCCCCAGCATTTT. The full variable domain, rest sourced from reference TRBV9 and TRBJ1-5, is DSGVTQTPKHLITATGQRVTLRCSPRSGDLSVYWYQQSLDQGLQFLIQYYNGEERAKGNILERFSAQQFPDLHSELNLSSLELGDSALYFCASSVDGNQPQHFGDGTRLSIL.

The chain employs TRBV4-1 and TRBJ2-1, with 7 bases fitting TRBD1. CDR1 and CDR2 from the germline V gene are MGHRA and YSYEKL. The CDR3 is 15 residues long. V was pared by 3 bases and J by 6 bases, with 8 bases of the junction left unmatched. In nucleotides, the CDR3 is TGCGCCAGCAGCCATCAACAGGGGAGCTCCAATGAGCAGTTCTTC. Residues: CASSHQQGSSNEQFF.